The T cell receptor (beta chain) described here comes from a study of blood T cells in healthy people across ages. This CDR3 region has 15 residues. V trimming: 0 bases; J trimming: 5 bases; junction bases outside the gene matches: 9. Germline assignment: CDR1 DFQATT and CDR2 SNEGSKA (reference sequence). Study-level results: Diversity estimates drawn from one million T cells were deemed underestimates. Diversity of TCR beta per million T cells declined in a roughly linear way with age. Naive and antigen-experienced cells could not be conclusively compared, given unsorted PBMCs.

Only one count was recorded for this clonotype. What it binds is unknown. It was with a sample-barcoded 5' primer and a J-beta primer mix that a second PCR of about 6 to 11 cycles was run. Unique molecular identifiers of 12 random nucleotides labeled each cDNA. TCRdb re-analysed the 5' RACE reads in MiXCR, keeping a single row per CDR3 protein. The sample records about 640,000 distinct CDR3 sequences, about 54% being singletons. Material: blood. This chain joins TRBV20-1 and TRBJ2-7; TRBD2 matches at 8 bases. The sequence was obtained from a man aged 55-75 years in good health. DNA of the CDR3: TGCAGTGCTAGAGATGCCTATCCGGGGGGGGACGAGCAGTACTTC. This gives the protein CSARDAYPGGDEQYF.